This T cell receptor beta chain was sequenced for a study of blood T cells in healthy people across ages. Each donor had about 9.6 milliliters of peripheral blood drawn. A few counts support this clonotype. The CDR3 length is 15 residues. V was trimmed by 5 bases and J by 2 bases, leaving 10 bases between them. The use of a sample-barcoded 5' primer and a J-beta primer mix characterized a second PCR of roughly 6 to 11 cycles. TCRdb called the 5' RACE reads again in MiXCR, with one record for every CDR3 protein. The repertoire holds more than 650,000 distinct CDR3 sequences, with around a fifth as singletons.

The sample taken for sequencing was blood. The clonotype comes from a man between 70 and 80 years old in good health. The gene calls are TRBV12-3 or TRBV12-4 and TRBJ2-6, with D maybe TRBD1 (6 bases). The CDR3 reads CASSIQGPGANVLTF. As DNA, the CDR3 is TGTGCCAGCAGTATCCAGGGGCCTGGGGCCAACGTCCTGACTTTC.